The 7 T cell receptor beta chains below all came from one sample that was sequenced in a study of CD8+ T cells in alopecia areata (dated 2018 in TCRdb). The library was made by the immunoSEQ multiplex PCR assay. RNA was extracted from all samples and reverse transcribed into cDNA, which served as template for TCR sequencing. TCRdb retrieved this table from immuneACCESS and kept in-frame rearrangements only. Not all clones are present; in checked studies, unresolved V genes account for under half, and no reason is known for the remainder. Counted in this sample were over 2,500 clones; 65% to 75% of them appeared once. The ten largest clones represent over 9% of the sample. The sequencing input was skin. The origin of the receptors is a human donor in good health.

This clone was found a few times. V gene TRBV10-3 combines with J gene TRBJ2-7; 12 nucleotides match TRBD1. Germline trimming cut 10 bases from V and 6 bases from J; bases unmatched to any gene: 4. CDR3 length equals 12 residues. CDR1 and CDR2 (germline): ENHRY, SYGVKD. The CDR3 protein is CASWDRGREQYF. Here the CDR3 DNA reads TGTGCCAGCTGGGACAGGGGGCGCGAGCAGTACTTC.

CDR3 protein: CASSGELGTDTQYF. The CDR3 coding sequence is TGTGCCAGCAGTGGAGAGCTGGGAACAGATACGCAGTATTTT. The chain employs TRBV2 and TRBJ2-3; D gene uncertain. V gave up 4 bases and J gave up 3 bases, with 11 bases separating them. Looked up from germline, CDR1 is SNHLY and CDR2 is FYNNEI. The CDR3 spans 14 residues.

The chain is built from TRBV18 and TRBJ2-1; TRBD2 agrees at 12 bases. The CDR3 has 17 amino acids. Trimming at V came to 0 bases and at J to 1 base, leaving 1 base not matched to a gene. Per germline, CDR1 KGHSH and CDR2 LQKENI. In DNA form, the CDR3 reads TGTGCCAGCTCACCACCCCTAGCGGGGGGGTCCTACAATGAGCAGTTCTTC. It encodes CASSPPLAGGSYNEQFF.

The CDR3 reads CASRDLGLKNQPQHF. CDR3 DNA: TGTGCCAGCAGGGATTTGGGGTTAAAAAATCAGCCCCAGCATTTT. The rearrangement uses TRBV28 and TRBJ1-5, with D hard to call. The germline CDR1 and CDR2 sequences are MDHEN and SYDVKM. V was trimmed by 6 bases and J by 4 bases, leaving 16 bases between them. The CDR3 totals 15 residues. Drawing the rest from reference TRBV28 and TRBJ1-5, the complete variable domain is DVKVTQSSRYLVKRTGEKVFLECVQDMDHENMFWYRQDPGLGLRLIYFSYDVKMKEKGDIPEGYSVSREKKERFSLILESASTNQTSMYLCASRDLGLKNQPQHFGDGTRLSIL.

In DNA, the CDR3 is TGTGCCAGCAGTGCAGGGTATGGCTACACCTTC. Translation: CASSAGYGYTF. The chain combines TRBV28 with TRBJ1-2; possible D gene TRBD1, 5 bases. Germline CDR1 is MDHEN and CDR2 is SYDVKM. Trimming removed 5 bases at V and 5 bases at J, with 6 bases between. This CDR3 has 11 amino acids.

The V call is TRBV5-1, the J call TRBJ2-3, with TRBD1 as a possible D gene (6 bases). Germline CDR1 is SGHRS and CDR2 is YFSETQ. The CDR3 length is 13 residues. V was cut by 2 bases and J by 6 bases, with 10 bases left in between. The DNA for the CDR3 is TGCGCCAGCAGCTTCCCAGGGGAGGATACGCAGTATTTT. Translation: CASSFPGEDTQYF. The full variable domain, rest sourced from reference TRBV5-1 and TRBJ2-3, is KAGVTQTPRYLIKTRGQQVTLSCSPISGHRSVSWYQQTPGQGLQFLFEYFSETQRNKGNFPGRFSGRQFSNSRSEMNVSTLELGDSALYLCASSFPGEDTQYFGPGTRLTVL.

As to this clone: At one end, the junction sequence differs from germline, possibly due to a read error. The same CDR3 also results from other DNA sequences found in this sample. This chain connects TRBV5-1 to TRBJ2-5, with D possibly being TRBD2 (7 bases). The CDR3 spans 13 residues. The germline V gene encodes CDR1 SGHRS and CDR2 YFSETQ. The CDR3 here is CASSQAGAETQYF. The DNA of the CDR3 is TGCGCCAGCAGCCAGGCGGGGGCAGAGACCCAATACTTC.